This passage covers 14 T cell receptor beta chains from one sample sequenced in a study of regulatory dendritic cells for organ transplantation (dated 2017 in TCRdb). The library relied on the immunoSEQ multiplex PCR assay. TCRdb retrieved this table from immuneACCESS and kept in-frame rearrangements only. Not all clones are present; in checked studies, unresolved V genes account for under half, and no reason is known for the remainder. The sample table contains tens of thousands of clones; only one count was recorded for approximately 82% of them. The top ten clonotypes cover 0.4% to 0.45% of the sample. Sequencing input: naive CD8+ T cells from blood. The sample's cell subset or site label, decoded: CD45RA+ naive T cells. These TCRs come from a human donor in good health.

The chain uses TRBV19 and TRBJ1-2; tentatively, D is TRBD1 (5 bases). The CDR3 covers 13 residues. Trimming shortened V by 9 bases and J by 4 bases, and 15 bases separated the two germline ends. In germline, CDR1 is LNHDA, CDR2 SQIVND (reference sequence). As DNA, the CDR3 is TGTGCCAGCAGTGCGACAGCGACCTATGGCTACACCTTC. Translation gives CASSATATYGYTF.

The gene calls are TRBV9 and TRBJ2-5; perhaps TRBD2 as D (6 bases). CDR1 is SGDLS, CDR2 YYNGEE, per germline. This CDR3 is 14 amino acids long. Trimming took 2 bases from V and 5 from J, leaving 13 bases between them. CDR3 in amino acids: CASSVQDRGETQYF. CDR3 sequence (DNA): TGTGCCAGCAGCGTGCAGGACCGGGGGGAGACCCAGTACTTC.

The CDR3 spells CSVEGTSGATTGELFF. The CDR3 DNA follows: TGCAGCGTTGAGGGGACTAGCGGGGCTACCACCGGGGAGCTGTTTTTT. The V gene is TRBV29-1, the J gene TRBJ2-2; 13 positions match TRBD2. This CDR3 has 16 residues. Germline CDR1 reads SQVTM; CDR2 reads ANQGSEA. V lost 3 bases and J lost 4; bases outside the gene matches: 5.

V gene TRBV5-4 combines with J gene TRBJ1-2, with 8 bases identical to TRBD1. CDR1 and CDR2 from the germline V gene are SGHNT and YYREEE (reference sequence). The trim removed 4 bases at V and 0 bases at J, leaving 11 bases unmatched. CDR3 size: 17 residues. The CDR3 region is CASSSWDRRRTNYGYTF. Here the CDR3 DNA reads TGTGCCAGCAGCAGCTGGGACAGGCGAAGAACTAACTATGGCTACACCTTC.

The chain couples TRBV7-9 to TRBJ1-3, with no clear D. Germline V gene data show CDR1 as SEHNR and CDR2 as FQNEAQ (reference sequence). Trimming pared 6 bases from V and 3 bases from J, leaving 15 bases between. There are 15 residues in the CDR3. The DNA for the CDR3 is TGTGCCAGCAGTCACCGGGGTGACGATGGAAACACCATATATTTT. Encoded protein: CASSHRGDDGNTIYF.

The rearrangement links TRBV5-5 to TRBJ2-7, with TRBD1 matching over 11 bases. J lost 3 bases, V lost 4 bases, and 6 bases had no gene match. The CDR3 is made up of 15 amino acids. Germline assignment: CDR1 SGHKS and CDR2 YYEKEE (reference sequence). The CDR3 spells CASSQVGTGGYEQYF. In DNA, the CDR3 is TGTGCCAGCAGCCAAGTGGGGACAGGGGGCTACGAGCAGTACTTC.

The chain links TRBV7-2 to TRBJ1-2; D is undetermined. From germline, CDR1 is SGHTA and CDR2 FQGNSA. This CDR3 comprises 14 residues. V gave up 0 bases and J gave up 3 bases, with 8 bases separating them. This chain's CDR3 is CASSLAMVDYGYTF. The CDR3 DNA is TGTGCCAGCAGCTTAGCTATGGTAGACTATGGCTACACCTTC. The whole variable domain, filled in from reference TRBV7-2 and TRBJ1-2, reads GAGVSQSPSNKVTEKGKDVELRCDPISGHTALYWYRQSLGQGLEFLIYFQGNSAPDKSGLPSDRFSAERTGGSVSTLTIQRTQQEDSAVYLCASSLAMVDYGYTFGSGTRLTVV.

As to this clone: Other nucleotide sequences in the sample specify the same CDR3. This CDR3 reads CASSLGGQGYEQYF. CDR3 bases: TGTGCCAGCAGCTTAGGGGGACAGGGCTACGAGCAGTACTTC. The V gene is TRBV7-9, the J gene TRBJ2-7; 9 nucleotides align to TRBD1. Trimming at V came to 1 base and at J to 3 bases, leaving 1 base not matched to a gene. Germline assignment: CDR1 SEHNR and CDR2 FQNEAQ (reference sequence). The CDR3 length is 14 residues.

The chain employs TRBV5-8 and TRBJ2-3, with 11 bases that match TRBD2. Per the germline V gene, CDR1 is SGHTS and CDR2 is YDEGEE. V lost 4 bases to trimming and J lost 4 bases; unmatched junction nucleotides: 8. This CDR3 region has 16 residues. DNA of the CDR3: TGTGCCAGCAGCCCTATAGCGGGGGGGCCCCCAGATACGCAGTATTTT. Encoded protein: CASSPIAGGPPDTQYF.

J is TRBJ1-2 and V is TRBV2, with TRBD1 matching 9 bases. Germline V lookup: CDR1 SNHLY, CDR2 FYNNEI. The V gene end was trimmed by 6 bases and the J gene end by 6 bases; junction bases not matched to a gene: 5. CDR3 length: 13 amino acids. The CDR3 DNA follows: TGTGCCAGCAGCCCGGGACAGGGTGATGGCTACACCTTC. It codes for CASSPGQGDGYTF. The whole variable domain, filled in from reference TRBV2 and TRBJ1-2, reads EPEVTQTPSHQVTQMGQEVILRCVPISNHLYFYWYRQILGQKVEFLVSFYNNEISEKSEIFDDQFSVERPDGSNFTLKIRSTKLEDSAMYFCASSPGQGDGYTFGSGTRLTVV.

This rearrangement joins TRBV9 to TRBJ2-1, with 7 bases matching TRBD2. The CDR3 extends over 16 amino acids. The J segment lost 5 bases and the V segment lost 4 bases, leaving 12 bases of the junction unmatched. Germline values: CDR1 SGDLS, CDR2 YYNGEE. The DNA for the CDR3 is TGTGCCAGCAGCCCGTCTCGGGGGGTGTTAAACAATGAGCAGTTCTTC. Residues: CASSPSRGVLNNEQFF.

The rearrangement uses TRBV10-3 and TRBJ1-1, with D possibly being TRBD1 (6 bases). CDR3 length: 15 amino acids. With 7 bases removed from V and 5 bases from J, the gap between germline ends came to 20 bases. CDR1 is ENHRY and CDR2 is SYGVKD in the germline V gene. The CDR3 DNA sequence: TGTGCCATCACCGAGGGCAGGGGTTCTAGTACTGAAGCTTTCTTT. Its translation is CAITEGRGSSTEAFF.

The CDR3 here is CASSVYRDTNTGELFF. The CDR3 DNA reads TGTGCCAGCAGCGTATACCGGGACACCAACACCGGGGAGCTGTTTTTT. The gene calls are TRBV9 and TRBJ2-2; the D gene is possibly TRBD1 (6 bases). The germline V gene has CDR1 SGDLS and CDR2 YYNGEE. This CDR3 region has 16 residues. Trimming shortened V by 1 base and J by 2 bases, and 12 bases separated the two germline ends.

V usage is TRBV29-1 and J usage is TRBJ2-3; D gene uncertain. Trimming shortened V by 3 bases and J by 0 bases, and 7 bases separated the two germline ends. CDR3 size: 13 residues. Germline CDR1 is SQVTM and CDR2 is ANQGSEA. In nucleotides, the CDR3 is TGCAGCGTTGACGACGGGAGCACAGATACGCAGTATTTT. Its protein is CSVDDGSTDTQYF.